This T cell receptor (beta chain) was documented in a study of human T cells and chemical hapten exposure. This clonotype appeared a few times. Each CDR3 protein is one row after TCRdb ran MiXCR on the RACE reads. The data contain 35,000 to 55,000 distinct CDR3 sequences, around 3.6% of them seen just once; the ten biggest clones take up about 6%. Deletions cut 3 bases from V and 5 bases from J, with 3 bases between. Germline CDR1 reads SGHAT; CDR2 reads FQDESV (reference sequence). The CDR3 spans 11 residues. Documented time point: healthy volunteer bleed at 6 weeks. From whole blood left unfractionated, total RNA was extracted.

Sequenced input: whole blood. The V call is TRBV11-1, the J call TRBJ2-3; D unresolved. The sequence was collected from a human donor in good health. Some clones in this sample may be carry-over from other donors' samples. The CDR3: CASSFLDTQYF. The CDR3 nucleotides read TGTGCCAGCAGCTTCCTAGATACGCAGTATTTT.